The 10 T cell receptor beta chains below come from one sample, sequenced in a study of blood T cell repertoires in COVID-19 (dated by TCRdb to 2018 to 2020). Receptors were amplified or captured by the immunoSEQ multiplex PCR assay. In TCRdb, the immuneACCESS table is reduced to in-frame sequences with V and J assigned. These tables do not hold every clone; where another copy was compared, an unresolved V gene accounts for under half, and the others remain unexplained. This sample comprises about 270,000 clones, 80% to 95% of them detected only once. The ten top clones hold 2.5% to 3% of the sample. Sequencing used PBMCs or T cells enriched from blood (not recorded which). The origin of the receptors is a man between 35 and 55 years old who had been exposed to COVID-19.

The CDR3 loop reads CASSRQGESYGYTF. In DNA form, the CDR3 reads TGTGCCAGTAGTAGACAGGGGGAGAGCTATGGCTACACCTTC. The chain links TRBV19 to TRBJ1-2; 9 nucleotides match TRBD1. V trimming: 4 bases; J trimming: 4 bases; junction bases outside the gene matches: 4. CDR1 is LNHDA, CDR2 SQIVND, per germline (reference sequence). The CDR3 is made up of 14 amino acids.

This clone was counted a few times. J is TRBJ2-7 and V is TRBV11-3, with D perhaps matching TRBD2 (5 bases). This CDR3 has 14 amino acids. The V gene's germline CDR1 is SGHNT and CDR2 YENEEA. Between the trimmed V and J ends, which lost 3 bases and 2 bases, there was a span of 11 bases. CDR3 in DNA: TGTGCCAGCAGCTTTTCGGAGGTAACCTACGAGCAGTACTTC. This gives the protein CASSFSEVTYEQYF.

The chain joins TRBV4-3 to TRBJ1-3; tentative D call: TRBD1 (5 bases). Germline V gene sequence: CDR1 LGHNA, CDR2 YSLEER. The CDR3 contains 15 residues. Trimming took off 0 bases at V and 3 bases at J, with 9 bases between the two ends. The DNA of the CDR3 is TGCGCCAGCAGCCAAGATCCCCAGGGTGGAAACACCATATATTTT. It codes for CASSQDPQGGNTIYF.

The rearrangement joins TRBV19 to TRBJ2-3; no firm D call. CDR3 length: 13 amino acids. Germline assignment: CDR1 LNHDA and CDR2 SQIVND (reference sequence). Trimming removed 2 bases at V and 1 base at J, with 4 bases between. In nucleotides, the CDR3 is TGTGCCAGTAGTATAACAGGCACAGATACGCAGTATTTT. It codes for CASSITGTDTQYF.

This clone has just a few counts. The chain has TRBV28 and TRBJ1-1; tentatively, D is TRBD1 (5 bases). Per germline, CDR1 MDHEN and CDR2 SYDVKM. V lost 7 bases and J lost 0, with 18 bases in between. The CDR3 runs to 16 residues. CDR3 nucleotide sequence: TGTGCCAGCACCCCATGGGTTGGGGCTATGAACACTGAAGCTTTCTTT. Encoded protein: CASTPWVGAMNTEAFF.

This chain connects TRBV21-1 to TRBJ1-5; TRBD1, the D gene given by the table, was not confirmed from the DNA. TRBV21-1 is assigned pseudogene status. The CDR3 spans 18 residues. The chain's CDR3 is CASTPGQPLEASNQPQHF. CDR3 DNA sequence: TGTGCCAGCACCCCGGGACAGCCCCTCGAGGCTAGCAATCAGCCCCAGCATTTT.

This rearrangement joins TRBV6-2 or TRBV6-3 to TRBJ2-7; 8 bases fit TRBD2. From germline, CDR1 is MNHEY and CDR2 SVGEGT. The ends lost 4 bases at V and 2 bases at J; junction bases unmatched: 10. The CDR3 sequence is 16 residues long. The DNA of the CDR3 is TGTGCCAGCAGTTTATTCCGGGAGGGCCATGCCTACGAGCAGTACTTC. Residues: CASSLFREGHAYEQYF.

This sequence joins TRBV2 and TRBJ1-6, with D perhaps matching TRBD1 (6 bases). V was shortened by 8 bases and J by 6 bases, with 14 bases between the two germline ends. Per germline, CDR1 SNHLY and CDR2 FYNNEI. The CDR3 loop spans 14 amino acids. CDR3 region: CASSRNRANSPLHF. In DNA form, the CDR3 reads TGTGCCAGCTCAAGAAACAGGGCTAATTCACCCCTCCACTTT. The full variable domain, completed using reference TRBV2 and TRBJ1-6, is EPEVTQTPSHQVTQMGQEVILRCVPISNHLYFYWYRQILGQKVEFLVSFYNNEISEKSEIFDDQFSVERPDGSNFTLKIRSTKLEDSAMYFCASSRNRANSPLHFGNGTRLTVT.

This chain joins TRBV6-5 and TRBJ1-2, with D maybe TRBD1 (5 bases). The CDR3 has 13 residues. Trimming stripped 2 bases from V and 7 bases from J, with 11 bases between. Germline CDR1 is MNHEY and CDR2 is SVGAGI. The CDR3 sequence is CASSYTPGLGYTF. The CDR3 region has the DNA TGTGCCAGCAGTTACACGCCAGGGCTTGGCTACACCTTC.

This chain connects TRBV7-9 to TRBJ2-7; 10 bases align to TRBD2. There are 15 residues in the CDR3. After removal of 5 bases from V and 2 bases from J, the junction contained 6 bases not matched to a gene. Germline-derived CDR1 and CDR2 are SEHNR and FQNEAQ (reference sequence). The CDR3 region has the DNA TGTGCCAGCAGCCCCACTAGCGGGACCCCCTACGAGCAGTACTTC. It codes for CASSPTSGTPYEQYF.